Shown below are 15 T cell receptor beta chains from a single sample sequenced in a study of human T cells and chemical hapten exposure. Each CDR3 protein gets one entry after TCRdb re-called the RACE reads with MiXCR. The repertoire holds 95,000 to 150,000 distinct CDR3 sequences, with about 13% as singletons. Time point here: pre-sensitization, week 0. This sample's treatment: therapeutic diphenylcyclopropenone sensitization with weekly scalp DPC. The source material was whole blood, sampled in connection with sensitization to the hapten diphenylcyclopropenone (DPC). Every receptor here comes from a woman between 18 and 30 years old with alopecia areata. Some clones in this sample may be carry-over from other donors' samples.

This clonotype was counted only a few times. The J gene is TRBJ1-5, the V gene TRBV20-1; D not resolved. This CDR3 spans 15 amino acids. Trimming took off 3 bases at V and 2 bases at J, with 14 bases between the two ends. CDR1 is DFQATT and CDR2 is SNEGSKA in the germline V gene (reference sequence). CDR3 sequence (DNA): TGCAGTGCTAGGGTCGGCAACGTCGGCAATCAGCCCCAGCATTTT. Amino acids: CSARVGNVGNQPQHF.

This rearrangement joins TRBV28 to TRBJ1-5; D may be TRBD1 (6 bases). This CDR3 region has 15 residues. Trimming pared 2 bases from V and 6 bases from J, leaving 14 bases between. Germline CDR1 reads MDHEN; CDR2 reads SYDVKM. The CDR3 loop is CASSLGDTWVQPQHF. The CDR3 DNA follows: TGTGCCAGCAGTTTAGGGGACACCTGGGTTCAGCCCCAGCATTTT.

CDR3 amino acids: CSATGRSSYNEQFF. The CDR3, as DNA: TGCAGCGCGACCGGACGGAGCTCCTACAATGAGCAGTTCTTC. The rearrangement links TRBV29-1 to TRBJ2-1; D is unresolved. Deletions cut 7 bases from V and 0 bases from J, with 13 bases between. CDR3 length: 14 amino acids. CDR1 and CDR2 (germline): SQVTM, ANQGSEA.

The chain uses TRBV9 and TRBJ2-5; TRBD1 is a possible D gene (6 bases). Between the trimmed V and J ends, which lost 4 bases and 7 bases, there was a span of 20 bases. This CDR3 has 15 residues. Germline loops: CDR1 SGDLS, CDR2 YYNGEE. In nucleotides, the CDR3 is TGTGCCAGCAGCCAACACCAGGGGCCCTCCGTGACCCAGTACTTC. Protein sequence: CASSQHQGPSVTQYF.

This clonotype has at least ten counts. The V gene is TRBV5-1, the J gene TRBJ2-5; D unresolved. The CDR3 covers 14 residues. V was trimmed by 2 bases and J by 2 bases, leaving 10 bases between them. The germline V gene encodes CDR1 SGHRS and CDR2 YFSETQ. CDR3 bases: TGCGCCAGCAGCTTTCAGCAGGATCAAGAGACCCAGTACTTC. It yields the protein CASSFQQDQETQYF.

The chain employs TRBV27 and TRBJ1-1; D possibly corresponds to TRBD1 (5 bases). Trimming removed 2 bases from V and 11 bases from J, with 15 bases in between. Germline CDR1 reads MNHEY; CDR2 reads SMNVEV (reference sequence). The CDR3 loop spans 13 amino acids. CDR3 protein: CASSLGVGDWAFF. As DNA, the CDR3 is TGTGCCAGCAGTTTAGGAGTTGGGGACTGGGCTTTCTTT.

This clonotype showed up just a few times. The V gene is TRBV20-1, the J gene TRBJ1-1; TRBD1 might be the D (6 bases). The germline gives CDR1 DFQATT, CDR2 SNEGSKA (reference sequence). This CDR3 comprises 14 residues. Trimming pared 7 bases from V and 0 bases from J, leaving 15 bases between. CDR3 region: CSGVEGDLNTEAFF. The CDR3 DNA reads TGCAGTGGGGTTGAGGGGGACCTGAACACTGAAGCTTTCTTT.

The chain employs TRBV18 and TRBJ2-3; 9 bases are a match to TRBD2. J was trimmed by 3 bases and V by 3 bases; bases with no gene match: 13. Germline loops: CDR1 KGHSH, CDR2 LQKENI. The CDR3 totals 18 residues. The CDR3 nucleotides read TGTGCCAGCTCACCTCCTCCCTTAAGGACTAGCGCTACAGATACGCAGTATTTT. As protein: CASSPPPLRTSATDTQYF.

The chain couples TRBV6-6 to TRBJ1-2; 7 bases match TRBD1. The V segment lost 6 bases and the J segment 8 bases; nucleotides outside the gene matches: 9. CDR1 is MNHNY, CDR2 SVGAGI, per germline (reference sequence). The CDR3 sequence is 13 residues long. Here the CDR3 DNA reads TGTGCCAGCAGGGCAACAGGGGTGGAAGGCTACACCTTC. As protein: CASRATGVEGYTF.

This clonotype was observed a handful of times. This chain connects TRBV4-3 to TRBJ2-3; 9 nucleotides line up with TRBD2. The CDR3 runs to 18 residues. J was trimmed by 0 bases and V by 3 bases; bases with no gene match: 10. Per germline, CDR1 LGHNA and CDR2 YSLEER. The DNA for the CDR3 is TGCGCCAGCAGCCACAAGGCGGGACTAGCCCTAAGCACAGATACGCAGTATTTT. The encoded protein is CASSHKAGLALSTDTQYF.

The chain combines TRBV19 with TRBJ1-5; a possible D gene is TRBD1 (5 bases). Germline V gives CDR1 LNHDA, CDR2 SQIVND (reference sequence). This CDR3 contains 16 residues. V gave up 1 base and J gave up 3 bases, with 13 bases separating them. CDR3 DNA: TGTGCCAGTAGTATAGTCCAGGGAAGGTACAATCAGCCCCAGCATTTT. It translates to CASSIVQGRYNQPQHF.

This clonotype showed up just a few times. The rearrangement links TRBV29-1 to TRBJ2-1; D possibly corresponds to TRBD1 (5 bases). V gave up 7 bases and J gave up 6 bases, with 19 bases separating them. This CDR3 region has 14 residues. The germline gives CDR1 SQVTM, CDR2 ANQGSEA. The CDR3 DNA sequence: TGCAGCGCCCAAAGGGGCTCCGGGTCCAATGAGCAGTTCTTC. Translation gives CSAQRGSGSNEQFF.

This clonotype was seen repeatedly, ten times or more. The chain recombines TRBV7-9 with TRBJ2-1; 7 bases are shared with TRBD2. The CDR3 spans 15 residues. Germline lookup yields CDR1 SEHNR and CDR2 FQNEAQ (reference sequence). The ends lost 4 bases at V and 7 bases at J; junction bases unmatched: 10. This CDR3 is CASSSPAGSSNEQFF. The CDR3 DNA reads TGTGCCAGCAGCTCCCCAGCGGGGTCGTCTAATGAGCAGTTCTTC. The entire variable domain, with the rest obtained from reference TRBV7-9 and TRBJ2-1, is as follows: DTGVSQNPRHKITKRGQNVTFRCDPISEHNRLYWYRQTLGQGPEFLTYFQNEAQLEKSRLLSDRFSAERPKGSFSTLEIQRTEQGDSAMYLCASSSPAGSSNEQFFGPGTRLTVL.

Of note for this clonotype: This sequence may be a read error, since a much larger clone differs from it by one base. CDR3 DNA sequence: TGTGCCAGCAACCATTTCGGAGGGAGCCCCACAGATACGCAGTATTTT. Translation: CASNHFGGSPTDTQYF. V and J are TRBV3-1 and TRBJ2-3; tentatively, D is TRBD2 (6 bases). This CDR3 comprises 16 residues. Trimming pared 7 bases from V and 2 bases from J, leaving 19 bases between. CDR1 is LGHDT, CDR2 YNNKEL, per germline (reference sequence).

This clonotype has a handful of counts. The chain links TRBV6-6 to TRBJ2-5; no definite D call. CDR3 length equals 14 residues. The V end was cut by 6 bases, the J end by 2 bases, with 13 bases between. CDR1 is MNHNY, CDR2 SVGAGI, per germline (reference sequence). The CDR3 loop reads CASSPSLRQETQYF. The CDR3 DNA is TGTGCCAGCAGCCCGTCCTTGAGACAAGAGACCCAGTACTTC.